Each of the 25 T cell receptor beta chains below was sequenced from the same sample in a study of OX40 agonist ivuxolimab in advanced cancers. Profiling relied on immunoSEQ multiplex PCR, and the TCRdb table lists in-frame clones only, not all of them. The data show about 96,000 clones, with approximately 84% seen just once and around 5.8% held by the top ten. Source: CD4+ or CD8+ T cells sorted from blood, taken in a trial of the OX40 agonist ivuxolimab. The receptors derive from an adult with an advanced solid tumor such as melanoma, head and neck, liver or kidney cancer.

The CDR3 is CAIGYSNQPQHF. DNA for the CDR3: TGTGCCATAGGGTATAGCAATCAGCCCCAGCATTTT. The V call is TRBV10-3, the J call TRBJ1-5; D remains unclear. Germline V gene data show CDR1 as ENHRY and CDR2 as SYGVKD. V was cut by 9 bases and J by 0 bases, with 6 bases left in between. The CDR3 is 12 amino acids.

The rearrangement links TRBV11-2 to TRBJ2-1; 12 nucleotides align to TRBD2. The trim removed 6 bases at V and 1 base at J, leaving 7 bases unmatched. The CDR3 is made up of 17 amino acids. Germline V gene data show CDR1 as SGHAT and CDR2 as FQNNGV. CDR3 sequence reads: CASSQRTSGTSYNEQFF. The CDR3 nucleotides read TGTGCCAGCAGTCAAAGGACTAGCGGGACGTCCTACAATGAGCAGTTCTTC.

This chain connects TRBV5-1 to TRBJ2-7, with 13 bases aligning to TRBD2. The CDR3 loop spans 19 amino acids. V gave up 4 bases and J gave up 0 bases; unmatched junction bases: 13. The germline CDR1 and CDR2 sequences are SGHRS and YFSETQ. The CDR3 DNA follows: TGCGCCAGCAGCCCCCGGGACGGACGGACTAGCGGGAGCTCCTACGAGCAGTACTTC. This codes for CASSPRDGRTSGSSYEQYF.

This chain links TRBV10-3 with TRBJ1-1, with TRBD1 matching over 9 bases. The CDR3 is 13 residues long. From germline, CDR1 is ENHRY and CDR2 SYGVKD. With 9 bases clipped from V and 5 bases from J, the junction kept 7 bases outside the gene matches. The CDR3 coding sequence is TGTGCCATTAGAATCGACAGGGGGACTGAAGCTTTCTTT. Translated, it gives CAIRIDRGTEAFF.

The J gene is TRBJ2-2, the V gene TRBV18; D may be TRBD1 (5 bases). Germline lookup yields CDR1 KGHSH and CDR2 LQKENI. V gave up 3 bases and J gave up 9 bases, with 17 bases separating them. The CDR3 spans 15 residues. In DNA form, the CDR3 reads TGTGCCAGCTCACCGTTCAGGGAAGGCAACCGGGAGCTGTTTTTT. Protein product: CASSPFREGNRELFF. The full variable domain, rest sourced from reference TRBV18 and TRBJ2-2, is NAGVMQNPRHLVRRRGQEARLRCSPMKGHSHVYWYRQLPEEGLKFMVYLQKENIIDESGMPKERFSAEFPKEGPSILRIQQVVRGDSAAYFCASSPFREGNRELFFGEGSRLTVL.

V is TRBV5-1 and J is TRBJ1-1; TRBD1 agrees at 7 bases. This CDR3 comprises 16 residues. Germline CDR1 and CDR2: SGHRS and YFSETQ. V shed 4 bases, J shed 0 bases, and the junction held 9 bases outside the gene matches. CDR3 in DNA: TGCGCCAGCAGCCTTGGACAGGACCGCATGAACACTGAAGCTTTCTTT. It codes for CASSLGQDRMNTEAFF. Full variable domain (remainder filled in from reference TRBV5-1 and TRBJ1-1): KAGVTQTPRYLIKTRGQQVTLSCSPISGHRSVSWYQQTPGQGLQFLFEYFSETQRNKGNFPGRFSGRQFSNSRSEMNVSTLELGDSALYLCASSLGQDRMNTEAFFGQGTRLTVV.

This sequence joins TRBV21-1 and TRBJ2-5. TRBV21-1 is a pseudogene segment. The CDR3 totals 16 residues. CDR3 coding DNA: TGTGCCAGCAGCAAAGAGAGGACGGCCAGAGAAGAGACCCAGTACTTC. Residues: CASSKERTAREETQYF.

The chain has TRBV19 and TRBJ2-2; perhaps TRBD1 as D (6 bases). Trimming took 7 bases from V and 3 from J, leaving 15 bases between them. Germline V gene data show CDR1 as LNHDA and CDR2 as SQIVND (reference sequence). The length of the CDR3 is 15 residues. CDR3 DNA sequence: TGTGCCAGTACCATGGACAGAATATACACCGGGGAGCTGTTTTTT. Its protein is CASTMDRIYTGELFF.

This chain joins TRBV5-1 and TRBJ1-6; TRBD1 agrees at 8 bases. CDR1 and CDR2 (germline): SGHRS, YFSETQ. This CDR3 region has 14 residues. With V trimmed by 0 bases and J by 7 bases, 0 bases remained unmatched. CDR3 loop: CASSLGTGNSPLHF. DNA for the CDR3: TGCGCCAGCAGCTTGGGGACAGGGAATTCACCCCTCCACTTT.

The table lists this clone with a count of one. The genes are TRBV11-1 and TRBJ2-3, with D unclear. Germline V gene lookup returns CDR1 SGHAT and CDR2 FQDESV (reference sequence). The CDR3 is made up of 16 amino acids. The V end was cut by 1 base, the J end by 0 bases, with 11 bases between. CDR3 sequence reads: CASSLGAFYSTDTQYF. CDR3 coding DNA: TGTGCCAGCAGCTTAGGAGCCTTCTATAGCACAGATACGCAGTATTTT.

This clone was counted many times. The chain employs TRBV7-3 and TRBJ1-2; 9 nucleotides line up with TRBD1. V lost 2 bases, J lost 6 bases, and 10 bases stayed unmatched. CDR1 is SGHTA, CDR2 FQGTGA, per germline. This CDR3 comprises 16 residues. CDR3 in DNA: TGTGCCAGCAGCTTAGCGGTGGGACAGGGTAGGGATGGCTACACCTTC. Residues: CASSLAVGQGRDGYTF.

V gene TRBV7-3 combines with J gene TRBJ1-2; TRBD1 aligns across 7 bases. The V gene's germline CDR1 is SGHTA and CDR2 FQGTGA. The CDR3 totals 15 residues. Losses at the gene ends were 5 bases for V and 0 bases for J; bases not matched to a gene: 6. Here the CDR3 DNA reads TGTGCCAGCAGCCCTGGGACAGCAGCTAACTATGGCTACACCTTC. It encodes CASSPGTAANYGYTF.

V gene TRBV27 combines with J gene TRBJ2-7; TRBD1 agrees at 7 bases. CDR1 and CDR2 (germline): MNHEY, SMNVEV (reference sequence). The CDR3 has 13 residues. J was trimmed by 2 bases and V by 6 bases; bases with no gene match: 4. The CDR3 DNA reads TGTGCCAGCAGCGGACAGGCCCCCTACGAGCAGTACTTC. Translated, it gives CASSGQAPYEQYF.

This clone was seen a single time. The chain recombines TRBV21-1 with TRBJ1-2; TRBD1 was called by the table and not checked on the DNA. TRBV21-1 is annotated as a pseudogene. The length of the CDR3 is 16 residues. CDR3 nucleotides: TGTGCCAGCAGCAATATCGGACAGGGACTTAACTATGGCTACACCTTC. It is translated as CASSNIGQGLNYGYTF.

The rearrangement joins TRBV18 to TRBJ2-7, with 13 positions matching TRBD2. The CDR3 spans 16 residues. Germline CDR1 KGHSH, CDR2 LQKENI. The V segment lost 2 bases and the J segment 3 bases; nucleotides outside the gene matches: 4. The CDR3 DNA reads TGTGCCAGCTCACCAAGGACTAGCGGGAGTTTCTACGAGCAGTACTTC. Its protein is CASSPRTSGSFYEQYF.

This chain joins TRBV7-9 and TRBJ2-3, with 7 bases fitting TRBD2. CDR3 length equals 17 residues. V trimming: 8 bases; J trimming: 2 bases; junction bases outside the gene matches: 16. Germline CDR1 SEHNR, CDR2 FQNEAQ (reference sequence). This CDR3 is CASSSGGGRAPTDTQYF. In DNA, the CDR3 is TGTGCCAGCTCCTCCGGGGGAGGGAGGGCCCCCACAGATACGCAGTATTTT.

The CDR3 is CAISDPDRSGYPPEAFF. The CDR3 nucleotides read TGTGCCATCAGTGACCCCGACAGGAGCGGGTATCCCCCTGAAGCTTTCTTT. This chain connects TRBV10-3 to TRBJ1-1; TRBD1 might be the D (6 bases). Deletions cut 3 bases from V and 6 bases from J, with 23 bases between. Germline V CDR1 and CDR2: ENHRY, SYGVKD. The CDR3 has 17 amino acids.

The CDR3 reads CATSRERDSRNEQYF. Here the CDR3 DNA reads TGTGCCACCAGCAGAGAAAGGGACAGTAGGAACGAGCAGTACTTC. The chain recombines TRBV15 with TRBJ2-7; 7 positions agree with TRBD1. The germline CDR1 and CDR2 sequences are LNHNV and YYDKDF (reference sequence). Trimming took 0 bases from V and 5 from J; bases not matched to a gene: 7. The CDR3 is 15 amino acids.

V usage is TRBV4-2 and J usage is TRBJ2-7, with 8 bases aligning to TRBD1. The CDR3 is 15 residues long. With 0 bases clipped from V and 7 bases from J, the junction kept 8 bases outside the gene matches. Germline CDR1 is LGHNA and CDR2 is YNFKEQ. CDR3 sequence (DNA): TGTGCCAGCAGCCAAGATAGATGGGGGGACAGGGAGCAGTACTTC. It translates to CASSQDRWGDREQYF.

Only a few counts were recorded for this clone. CDR3 in DNA: TGTGCCAGCAGCAAATTGCAGGGACAGGAGAAAGAGACCCAGTACTTC. Translating gives CASSKLQGQEKETQYF. J is TRBJ2-5 and V is TRBV21-1; TRBD1, as called in the table, went unchecked against the DNA. TRBV21-1 is labeled a pseudogene. The CDR3 runs to 16 residues.

The chain has TRBV5-1 and TRBJ2-5; perhaps TRBD1 as D (6 bases). Germline assignment: CDR1 SGHRS and CDR2 YFSETQ. The CDR3 contains 16 residues. V lost 1 base, J lost 5 bases, and 18 bases lay in between. The CDR3 coding sequence is TGCGCCAGCAGCTTGCTTCCCACAGGGTCTGGGGAGACCCAGTACTTC. This gives the protein CASSLLPTGSGETQYF.

The chain employs TRBV6-6 and TRBJ2-1, with a weak D call TRBD1 (5 bases). The V gene lost 5 bases and the J gene lost 6 bases, with 11 bases spanning the gap. CDR1 and CDR2 (germline): MNHNY, SVGAGI (reference sequence). This CDR3 has 13 residues. The CDR3 DNA sequence: TGTGCCAGCAGTGCAGGACACCTCAATGAGCAGTTCTTC. This translates into CASSAGHLNEQFF.

The chain is built from TRBV29-1 and TRBJ2-7, with no clear D. The germline gives CDR1 SQVTM, CDR2 ANQGSEA. The CDR3 loop spans 16 amino acids. V gave up 3 bases and J gave up 4 bases, with 22 bases separating them. The DNA of the CDR3 is TGCAGCGTTGAGGGCGGACCTCAAGGGAATGTTTACGAGCAGTACTTC. Amino acid sequence: CSVEGGPQGNVYEQYF.

This clone appeared once. The chain is built from TRBV4-3 and TRBJ2-7; 8 bases match TRBD1. The trim removed 6 bases at V and 5 bases at J, leaving 6 bases unmatched. The V gene's germline CDR1 is LGHNA and CDR2 YSLEER. There are 13 residues in the CDR3. CDR3 nucleotide sequence: TGCGCCAGCAGTTCCGACAGGGGCCACGAGCAGTACTTC. This encodes CASSSDRGHEQYF.

This clone was seen only a few times. The chain has TRBV4-3 and TRBJ2-1; TRBD2 aligns across 11 bases. The ends lost 1 base at V and 2 bases at J; junction bases unmatched: 4. Germline CDR1 and CDR2: LGHNA and YSLEER. The CDR3 loop spans 17 amino acids. Here the CDR3 reads CASSQGTSGGPYNEQFF. In DNA form, the CDR3 reads TGCGCCAGCAGCCAAGGAACTAGCGGGGGCCCCTACAATGAGCAGTTCTTC.